This note documents a single T cell receptor beta chain sequence. The antigen is undetermined. This specimen belongs to a study of shared clonotypes between healthy human individuals. General study points: The generation probabilities recorded for non-shared clonotypes fell below those of clonotypes shared by all four donors.

The study separated CD4+ cells into CD45RA+ naive and CD45RA-negative memory subsets. The CDR3 runs 16 residues. With V trimmed by 0 bases and J by 0 bases, 3 bases remained unmatched. Germline loops: CDR1 SGHRS, CDR2 YFSETQ. Sorted-subset replicate PCRs used around 220 ng DNA, some 31,000 T cell genomes. Measured with immunoSEQ multiplex PCR; TCRdb has only the in-frame clones, and not every one. Of 2 million to 2.5 million clones listed, 92% are singletons. This sequence originates from a man between 18 and 29 years old in good health. Some clones in this sample may be carry-over from other donors' samples. The gene calls are TRBV5-1 and TRBJ2-3, with 8 bases aligning to TRBD2. Input material: naive CD4+ T cells from PBMCs. Sample subset: CD45RA+ positively selected. CDR3 loop: CASSLVVAGSTDTQYF. CDR3 nucleotides: TGCGCCAGCAGCTTGGTTGTAGCGGGGAGCACAGATACGCAGTATTTT.